This T cell receptor beta chain comes out of a study of blood T cell repertoires in COVID-19. The overall study: The origin of the acute and convalescent COVID-19 samples was the United States, Italy and Spain. PBMCs, B-cell-depleted T cells, or T cells were the source of the cDNA or gDNA that made up the material.

The authors' processing: Nucleated cell number was recorded as an estimate derived from reference gene primer amplification. Using immunoSEQ multiplex PCR, the repertoire was profiled, and TCRdb retains in-frame clones only, with some absent. V, J and clone size reflect that table, while D and trimming were determined from the DNA. Of around 37,000 clones in the sample, around 87% are singletons; the top ten hold roughly a fifth. This CDR3 region has 16 residues. V was pared by 5 bases and J by 4 bases, with 12 bases of the junction left unmatched. From germline, CDR1 is LNHDA and CDR2 SQIVND (reference sequence).

Source material: peripheral blood. The TCR sequence derives from a man aged 55-75 years with acute or convalescent COVID-19. This chain links TRBV19 with TRBJ2-3, with 7 bases aligning to TRBD2. The chain's CDR3 is CASSDMAGAGPDTQYF. The DNA for the CDR3 is TGTGCCAGTAGTGATATGGCGGGAGCGGGCCCAGATACGCAGTATTTT.